Each of the 29 T cell receptor beta chains below was sequenced from the same sample in a study of beta chain features in type 1 diabetes. No antigen has been identified for these receptors. Study-wide findings and caveats: Type 1 diabetes patients had TCRB CDR3s that were shorter (moderately but significantly so) in all four CD4+ subsets.

Expressed TCRB transcripts were sequenced because the isolated RNA had all been reverse transcribed beforehand. Using immunoSEQ multiplex PCR, the repertoire was profiled, and TCRdb retains in-frame clones only, with some absent. The table includes hundreds of thousands of clones, under 15% detected once. The specimen was naive CD4+ T cells from blood. The receptors were gathered from a man younger than 35 with type 1 diabetes.

This clone appeared a few times. This rearrangement joins TRBV30 to TRBJ1-2; D perhaps matches TRBD1 (6 bases). The CDR3 sequence is 16 residues long. The V gene's germline CDR1 is GTSNPN and CDR2 SVGIG (reference sequence). Trimming cost V 3 bases and J 1 base, with 18 bases left between them. CDR3 sequence (DNA): TGTGCCTGGAGGGTTCTTGGTGGGGGGCTTAACTATGGCTACACCTTC. Protein sequence: CAWRVLGGGLNYGYTF.

The table lists this clone with many counts. The chain carries TRBV7-9 and TRBJ1-1, with D hard to call. Germline V lookup: CDR1 SEHNR, CDR2 FQNEAQ (reference sequence). The CDR3 runs 13 residues. Trimming removed 3 bases from V and 0 bases from J, with 5 bases in between. CDR3 bases: TGTGCCAGCAGCTTCGAGTTGAACACTGAAGCTTTCTTT. Its translation is CASSFELNTEAFF.

This clone occurred a few times. The rearrangement links TRBV7-2 to TRBJ2-3, with 11 bases fitting TRBD1. There are 16 residues in the CDR3. V trimming: 5 bases; J trimming: 1 base; junction bases outside the gene matches: 5. Germline-derived CDR1 and CDR2 are SGHTA and FQGNSA. The DNA for the CDR3 is TGTGCCAGCAGCCAAGGGACAGGGGGTGGCACAGATACGCAGTATTTT. Amino acids: CASSQGTGGGTDTQYF. The variable domain in full, with the rest retrieved from reference TRBV7-2 and TRBJ2-3, is GAGVSQSPSNKVTEKGKDVELRCDPISGHTALYWYRQSLGQGLEFLIYFQGNSAPDKSGLPSDRFSAERTGGSVSTLTIQRTQQEDSAVYLCASSQGTGGGTDTQYFGPGTRLTVL.

This clone was recorded a few times. The CDR3 DNA reads TGTGCCAGCAGCTCCACTAGCGGGGGGTACGAGCAGTACTTC. Protein sequence: CASSSTSGGYEQYF. This sequence joins TRBV7-9 and TRBJ2-7, with TRBD2 matching 12 bases. Trimming at V came to 4 bases and at J to 4 bases, leaving 2 bases not matched to a gene. The CDR3 totals 14 residues. Germline CDR1 is SEHNR and CDR2 is FQNEAQ (reference sequence).

The rearrangement uses TRBV30 and TRBJ2-3, with a possible D match to TRBD2 (5 bases). This CDR3 is built from 12 residues. Germline lookup yields CDR1 GTSNPN and CDR2 SVGIG (reference sequence). V was cut by 3 bases and J by 1 base, with 5 bases left in between. As DNA, the CDR3 is TGTGCCTGGAGGGAGGGCACAGATACGCAGTATTTT. Its protein product is CAWREGTDTQYF.

The rearrangement joins TRBV13 to TRBJ2-7; D might be TRBD2 (6 bases). This CDR3 comprises 14 residues. Trimming pared 3 bases from V and 0 bases from J, leaving 9 bases between. Per germline, CDR1 PRHDT and CDR2 FYEKMQ (reference sequence). In DNA form, the CDR3 reads TGTGCCAGCAGCTTTAGGAGGGTCTCCTACGAGCAGTACTTC. Amino acid sequence: CASSFRRVSYEQYF.

The chain links TRBV21-1 to TRBJ1-3. TRBV21-1 constitutes a pseudogene. There are 15 residues in the CDR3. CDR3 protein: CASSKGLRGWNTIYF. CDR3 sequence (DNA): TGTGCCAGCAGCAAAGGTTTGAGGGGCTGGAACACCATATATTTT.

The V call is TRBV30, the J call TRBJ1-1, with D unclear. The CDR3 runs 16 residues. Germline V gene data show CDR1 as GTSNPN and CDR2 as SVGIG (reference sequence). The V end lost 0 bases, the J end lost 4 bases, and 18 bases lay between the germline ends. The CDR3 spells CAWSVRTGMAGTEAFF. As DNA, the CDR3 is TGTGCCTGGAGTGTACGAACGGGGATGGCGGGCACTGAAGCTTTCTTT.

This chain uses TRBV30 with TRBJ1-5; TRBD1 might be the D (5 bases). The germline gives CDR1 GTSNPN, CDR2 SVGIG (reference sequence). This CDR3 region has 13 residues. Trimming stripped 7 bases from V and 3 bases from J, with 13 bases between. The CDR3 DNA follows: TGTGCCTTGGGGCCGGGACCCAATCAGCCCCAGCATTTT. Translated: CALGPGPNQPQHF.

The V call is TRBV30, the J call TRBJ2-5; D might be TRBD2 (7 bases). Germline-derived CDR1 and CDR2 are GTSNPN and SVGIG (reference sequence). V was clipped by 0 bases and J by 4 bases, with 15 bases between them. The CDR3 extends over 15 amino acids. The CDR3 DNA is TGTGCCTGGAGTGTACTGGCGGGGGCGGGAGAGACCCAGTACTTC. Translated, it gives CAWSVLAGAGETQYF. Complete variable domain (other parts from reference TRBV30 and TRBJ2-5): SQTIHQWPATLVQPVGSPLSLECTVEGTSNPNLYWYRQAAGRGLQLLFYSVGIGQISSEVPQNLSASRPQDRQFILSSKKLLLSDSGFYLCAWSVLAGAGETQYFGPGTRLLVL.

The chain couples TRBV27 to TRBJ1-2; D perhaps matches TRBD1 (6 bases). The CDR3 is made up of 13 amino acids. The germline CDR1 and CDR2 sequences are MNHEY and SMNVEV (reference sequence). V dropped 3 bases and J dropped 8 bases, with 13 bases sitting between them. The CDR3 sequence is CASSFRDNRGYTF. CDR3 bases: TGTGCCAGCAGTTTCCGGGACAACCGGGGCTACACCTTC.

The chain links TRBV28 to TRBJ2-2; TRBD2 matches at 7 bases. Looked up from germline, CDR1 is MDHEN and CDR2 is SYDVKM. J gave up 3 bases and V 2 bases, and 15 bases lay outside the gene matches. This CDR3 spans 19 amino acids. The CDR3 DNA reads TGTGCCAGCAGTTTAGTGGGGACTATTGGAGGCCCTGACACCGGGGAGCTGTTTTTT. This codes for CASSLVGTIGGPDTGELFF.

The chain combines TRBV2 with TRBJ2-6; D is ambiguous. The CDR3 contains 15 residues. Germline lookup yields CDR1 SNHLY and CDR2 FYNNEI. The V end was cut by 0 bases, the J end by 2 bases, with 5 bases between. CDR3 protein: CASSEASAGANVLTF. CDR3 sequence (DNA): TGTGCCAGCAGTGAAGCGAGTGCTGGGGCCAACGTCCTGACTTTC.

This rearrangement joins TRBV28 to TRBJ1-4; D gene ambiguous. This CDR3 has 15 residues. Between the trimmed V and J ends, which lost 8 bases and 0 bases, there was a span of 13 bases. CDR1 is MDHEN and CDR2 is SYDVKM in the germline V gene. The CDR3 DNA is TGTGCCAGCCATAAACTCGGGTCAACTAATGAAAAACTGTTTTTT. Protein sequence: CASHKLGSTNEKLFF.

This clone has just a few counts. DNA for the CDR3: TGTGCCAGCAGCCCCGCCTCTCTTGGGCAGTACTTC. This encodes CASSPASLGQYF. This chain links TRBV11-2 with TRBJ2-7, with D unresolved. CDR3 size: 12 residues. Germline V gene sequence: CDR1 SGHAT, CDR2 FQNNGV. V lost 5 bases, J lost 9 bases, and 14 bases lay in between.

This rearrangement joins TRBV28 to TRBJ1-5; 7 positions agree with TRBD1. The germline V gene encodes CDR1 MDHEN and CDR2 SYDVKM. This CDR3 is 15 amino acids long. Unmatched junction bases numbered 8, after V lost 7 bases and J lost 2 bases. CDR3 residues: CASMSRGLGNQPQHF. DNA for the CDR3: TGTGCCAGCATGAGTAGGGGGCTAGGCAATCAGCCCCAGCATTTT. Looking up the rest from reference TRBV28 and TRBJ1-5 gives the full variable domain: DVKVTQSSRYLVKRTGEKVFLECVQDMDHENMFWYRQDPGLGLRLIYFSYDVKMKEKGDIPEGYSVSREKKERFSLILESASTNQTSMYLCASMSRGLGNQPQHFGDGTRLSIL.

On this clone itself: The same CDR3 can be traced to other DNA sequences in this sample. The chain combines TRBV10-3 with TRBJ1-5; D possibly corresponds to TRBD1 (5 bases). This CDR3 has 14 residues. Trimming shortened V by 3 bases and J by 0 bases, and 6 bases separated the two germline ends. Germline CDR1 reads ENHRY; CDR2 reads SYGVKD. This CDR3 reads CAISDGGSNQPQHF. The DNA of the CDR3 is TGTGCCATCAGTGACGGGGGTAGCAATCAGCCCCAGCATTTT.

This chain joins TRBV14 and TRBJ2-1, with TRBD1 matching 7 bases. Trimming cost V 0 bases and J 4 bases; bases outside gene matches: 9. Looked up from germline, CDR1 is SGHDN and CDR2 is FVKESK. The CDR3 has 17 residues. The CDR3 nucleotides are TGTGCCAGCAGCCAAGATTGGGTGCCACAGGGGTACAATGAGCAGTTCTTC. Translating gives CASSQDWVPQGYNEQFF.

This clone showed up just a few times. This chain links TRBV7-7 with TRBJ2-6; the D is unclear. The CDR3 sequence is 13 residues long. CDR1 and CDR2 (germline): SSHAT, FNYEAQ (reference sequence). Trimming pared 4 bases from V and 1 base from J, leaving 2 bases between. The chain's CDR3 is CASSSSGANVLTF. CDR3 bases: TGTGCCAGCAGCTCATCTGGGGCCAACGTCCTGACTTTC.

The chain links TRBV29-1 to TRBJ2-7; 12 nucleotides align to TRBD1. Trimming at V came to 4 bases and at J to 6 bases, leaving 7 bases not matched to a gene. The CDR3 consists of 14 residues. Germline V gene data show CDR1 as SQVTM and CDR2 as ANQGSEA. The CDR3 protein is CSVGGTGGSSEQYF. In DNA, the CDR3 is TGCAGCGTTGGAGGGACAGGGGGCTCCAGCGAGCAGTACTTC.

The chain uses TRBV9 and TRBJ2-1; TRBD2 aligns across 9 bases. Per germline, CDR1 SGDLS and CDR2 YYNGEE. The CDR3 spans 15 residues. V lost 2 bases, J lost 10 bases, and 10 bases stayed unmatched. CDR3 protein: CASSVVAGEPPEQFF. In nucleotides, the CDR3 is TGTGCCAGCAGCGTCGTAGCGGGGGAGCCCCCAGAGCAGTTCTTC.

The chain has TRBV29-1 and TRBJ2-1; weak D call: TRBD1 (8 bases). CDR3 length equals 18 residues. The V and J ends lost 7 bases and 0 bases respectively, with 25 bases between them. The germline V gene has CDR1 SQVTM and CDR2 ANQGSEA. CDR3 loop: CSGGEGTGYLSSYNEQFF. DNA of the CDR3: TGCAGCGGTGGGGAGGGGACAGGCTACCTTAGCTCCTACAATGAGCAGTTCTTC.

In this sample, this clone turned up a few times. V gene TRBV7-9 combines with J gene TRBJ2-5, with 7 nucleotides matching TRBD1. The CDR3 has 14 residues. J gave up 4 bases and V 4 bases, and 6 bases lay outside the gene matches. Germline V gene sequence: CDR1 SEHNR, CDR2 FQNEAQ (reference sequence). CDR3 protein: CASSSTGVGETQYF. DNA of the CDR3: TGTGCCAGCAGCTCCACAGGGGTGGGAGAGACCCAGTACTTC.

A note on this clone: Other DNA sequences in the sample encode the same CDR3. The V gene is TRBV2, the J gene TRBJ1-5; no reliable D call. Trimming took 5 bases from V and 4 from J, leaving 3 bases between them. Germline assignment: CDR1 SNHLY and CDR2 FYNNEI. This CDR3 comprises 11 residues. CDR3 DNA sequence: TGTGCCAGCAGTCTGAATCAGCCCCAGCATTTT. Translation gives CASSLNQPQHF.

This clone was observed a few times. V gene TRBV7-9 combines with J gene TRBJ2-1; possibly TRBD1 for D (6 bases). The CDR3 runs to 16 residues. V lost 6 bases and J lost 6, with 21 bases in between. The V gene's germline CDR1 is SEHNR and CDR2 FQNEAQ (reference sequence). For the CDR3, the DNA is TGTGCCAGCAGAGATACAGGGTTCACCGGGTCCAATGAGCAGTTCTTC. Amino acids: CASRDTGFTGSNEQFF. The variable domain in full, with the rest retrieved from reference TRBV7-9 and TRBJ2-1, is DTGVSQNPRHKITKRGQNVTFRCDPISEHNRLYWYRQTLGQGPEFLTYFQNEAQLEKSRLLSDRFSAERPKGSFSTLEIQRTEQGDSAMYLCASRDTGFTGSNEQFFGPGTRLTVL.

This clone appeared a few times. The chain has TRBV5-1 and TRBJ2-2, with no clear D. CDR1 SGHRS and CDR2 YFSETQ come from the germline V gene. The CDR3 is 14 amino acids. V lost 0 bases and J lost 2, with 5 bases in between. CDR3 amino acids: CASSLGENTGELFF. The CDR3, as DNA: TGCGCCAGCAGCTTGGGGGAAAACACCGGGGAGCTGTTTTTT.

In this sample, this clone turned up a few times. V and J are TRBV25-1 and TRBJ2-7; the D gene could be TRBD1 or TRBD2 (5 bases each). Trimming left V 1 base short and J 0 bases short, with 10 bases between. This CDR3 is 15 amino acids long. Germline lookup yields CDR1 MGHDK and CDR2 SYGVNS. As DNA, the CDR3 is TGTGCCAGCAGTGAATTCGAGGGGACCTCCTACGAGCAGTACTTC. The encoded protein is CASSEFEGTSYEQYF.

The rearrangement joins TRBV5-1 to TRBJ2-7, with 10 bases aligning to TRBD1. Germline-derived CDR1 and CDR2 are SGHRS and YFSETQ. The CDR3 covers 16 residues. The J segment lost 0 bases and the V segment lost 6 bases, leaving 9 bases of the junction unmatched. CDR3 sequence (DNA): TGCGCCAGCAACCCCACCGGGACAGGGGACTCCTACGAGCAGTACTTC. Encoded protein: CASNPTGTGDSYEQYF.

V is TRBV4-1 and J is TRBJ1-1; 11 nucleotides align to TRBD1. This CDR3 has 16 amino acids. The germline CDR1 and CDR2 sequences are MGHRA and YSYEKL. The J segment lost 1 base and the V segment lost 4 bases, leaving 5 bases of the junction unmatched. CDR3 sequence: CASSPRGQGANTEAFF. In nucleotides, the CDR3 is TGCGCCAGCAGCCCTCGCGGACAGGGGGCGAACACTGAAGCTTTCTTT.